This TCR beta chain was observed in a study of cytomegalovirus exposure and HLA in healthy donors. The PCR ran on 60 Vbeta and 13 Jbeta primers. TCRdb keeps only in-frame clones here, not all; method: immunoSEQ multiplex PCR. The sample yields roughly 200,000 clones, around 77% seen once. The CDR3 totals 16 residues. CDR1 and CDR2 from the germline V gene are MNHEY and SMNVEV (reference sequence). With 3 bases clipped from V and 2 bases from J, the junction kept 9 bases outside the gene matches. The clonotype was recovered from a man aged 25 to 40 in good health and CMV-seronegative. The sequenced sample was PBMCs. V usage is TRBV27 and J usage is TRBJ2-7; 8 bases fit TRBD1. CDR3 coding DNA: TGTGCCAGCAGTTTGTCCGGACAGGGTTTTCCCTACGAGCAGTACTTC. Translating gives CASSLSGQGFPYEQYF.